This TCR beta chain emerged from a study of OX40 agonist ivuxolimab in advanced cancers. Study overall: Dose-escalation patients suffered from hepatocellular carcinoma, melanoma, renal cell or head and neck cancer.

Comments on this clone: Antigen: not known.

The data were produced by immunoSEQ multiplex PCR, yet TCRdb's version contains in-frame clones alone and is incomplete. The sample records more than 70,000 clones, approximately 83% being singletons. Overall study findings and caveats: Patients with a partial response at 0.1-3.0 mg/kg had among the lowest clonal expansion. Certain nonresponders likewise exhibited a low normalized T-cell clonal expansion.

The CDR3 covers 13 residues. Germline CDR1 and CDR2: SGHRS and YFSETQ. V lost 4 bases and J lost 8, with 15 bases in between. This sample comprised CD4+ or CD8+ T cells sorted from blood, obtained in a trial of the OX40 agonist ivuxolimab. This TCR derives from an adult with an advanced solid tumor such as melanoma, head and neck, liver or kidney cancer. This chain links TRBV5-1 with TRBJ1-2; D is possibly TRBD1 (5 bases). Here the CDR3 DNA reads TGCGCCAGCAGCATCGACAGTCAATTCGGCTACACCTTC. This encodes CASSIDSQFGYTF.